Reported below is one T cell receptor (beta chain). Its antigen is still unknown. The read halts 3 residues ahead of the CDR3 end, with the missing end drawn from the germline J gene. The sample is drawn from a study of T cell clonality in common variable immunodeficiency. Study findings and constraints: Links between repertoire features and CVID complications were heterogeneity-limited. Reportedly, TCR beta sequences from common variable immunodeficiency showed fewer deletions and N-nucleotide insertions.

The method was immunoSEQ multiplex PCR; TCRdb's version includes in-frame clones alone and lacks a portion of them. There are 32,000 or so clones in the sample, none observed a single time. The CDR3 consists of 18 residues. V gave up 4 bases and J gave up 0 bases; unmatched junction bases: 17. Germline lookup yields CDR1 DFQATT and CDR2 SNEGSKA (reference sequence). Sequencing was done on a sample of peripheral blood mononuclear cells. The chain couples TRBV20-1 to TRBJ1-2; 7 bases are a match to TRBD1. The sequence was collected from a human donor with common variable immunodeficiency. CDR3 sequence: CSATAGSPGQKTNYGYTF. Incomplete CDR3 DNA: TGCAGTGCTACAGCTGGGTCTCCGGGACAGAAAACTAACTATGGC.